This paragraph covers one TCR beta chain sequence. As yet, its antigen is unknown. The CDR3 does not end in the conserved phenylalanine or tryptophan, so this is likely a read error. It is unclear where the CDR3 begins or ends on the DNA, so no DNA is shown, and the CDR3 is as TCRdb lists it. This sample is part of a study of CD8+CD57+ T cells in acquired aplastic anemia. The wider study: Sorted cells (CD4+ and CD8+) yielded DNA amounts that averaged approximately 3.2 ug.

Individuals selected for sequencing had exhibited CD8+CD57+ cell expansion on flow cytometry. Template material for TCR beta VDJ and CDR3 profiling consisted of genomic DNA. Via MiXCR, TCRdb re-called the reads, giving one row per CDR3 protein. The data contain about 270,000 distinct CDR3 sequences, about 80% of them seen just once; the ten biggest clones take up approximately 40%. The study's findings and limits: Patients and controls had in common 25 to 35 CD8+ CDR3 sequences.

Sequencing was performed on sorted CD4+, CD8+, or CD8+CD57+ T cells (not recorded which) from PBMCs. The clonotype was recovered from a human donor with aplastic anemia.

The CDR3 region is CASSEPVDAEHCL. The rearrangement links TRBV9 to TRBJ2-1. CDR1 and CDR2 (germline): SGDLS, YYNGEE. The CDR3 adds up to 13 amino acids, both ends counted.